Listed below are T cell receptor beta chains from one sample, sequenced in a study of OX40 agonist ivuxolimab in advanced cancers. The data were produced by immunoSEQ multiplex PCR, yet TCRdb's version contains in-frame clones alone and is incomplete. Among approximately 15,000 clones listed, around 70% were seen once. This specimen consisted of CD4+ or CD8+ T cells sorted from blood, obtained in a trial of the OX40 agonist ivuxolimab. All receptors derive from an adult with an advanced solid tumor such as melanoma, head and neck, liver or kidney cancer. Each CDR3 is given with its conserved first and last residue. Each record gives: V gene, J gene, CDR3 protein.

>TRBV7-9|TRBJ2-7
CASSDTSGASISEFYEQYF
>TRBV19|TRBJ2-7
CASTPGGQGTYEQYF
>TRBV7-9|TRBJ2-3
CASSLGLAGESDTQYF
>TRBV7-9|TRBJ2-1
CASSLLLGSNEQFF
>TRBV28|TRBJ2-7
CASSPRTEIYEQYF
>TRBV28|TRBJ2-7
CASSVQSRPQEQYF
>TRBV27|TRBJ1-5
CASSLWGNQPQHF
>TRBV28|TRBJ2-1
CASTRSQDEQFF
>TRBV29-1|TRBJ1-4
CSVFGEKLFF
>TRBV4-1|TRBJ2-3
CASSRDSYTDTQYF
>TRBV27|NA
CASSPSTGAYEQYF
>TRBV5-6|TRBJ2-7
CASSLQLAGAAYEQYF
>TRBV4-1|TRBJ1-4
CASSHPSNEKLFF
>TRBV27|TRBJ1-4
CASSPPDRNEKLFF
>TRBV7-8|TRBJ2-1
CASSHGTGGYEQFF
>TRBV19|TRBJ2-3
CASSIAAAELAGVLADTQYF
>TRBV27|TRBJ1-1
CASSLGGPLSTEAFF
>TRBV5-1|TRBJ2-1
CASSLDGWDWQFF
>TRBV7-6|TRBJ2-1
CASSIVGTSEQFF
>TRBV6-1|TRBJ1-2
CASSEIGEGYGYTF
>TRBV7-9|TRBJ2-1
CASSPGLAPQRSYNEQFF
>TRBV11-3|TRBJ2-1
CASSFTSRGFYNEQFF
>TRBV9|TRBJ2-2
CASSQDSASGYTGELFF
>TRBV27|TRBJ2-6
CASSLFYSGANVLTF
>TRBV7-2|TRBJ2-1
CASSFRGSSYNEQFF
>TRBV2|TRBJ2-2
CASRVTSGNTGELFF
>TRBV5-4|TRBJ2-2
CASKRTNTGELFF
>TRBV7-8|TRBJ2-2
CASSLFATGELFF
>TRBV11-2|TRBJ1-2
CASSFLTNYGYTF
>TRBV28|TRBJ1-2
CASSTGGYGYTF
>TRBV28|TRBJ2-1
CASSFMEVRGNEQFF
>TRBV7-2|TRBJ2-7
CASSSLRGTYEQYF
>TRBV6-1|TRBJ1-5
CASSEAGHYSNQPQHF
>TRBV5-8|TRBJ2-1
CASSLEAIPNEQFF
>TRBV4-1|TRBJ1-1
CASSQEGRDTEAFF
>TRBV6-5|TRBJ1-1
CASSYSEGTEAFF
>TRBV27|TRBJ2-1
CASSLPSHEQFF
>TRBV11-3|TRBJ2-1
CASSPRTSGRAGNEQFF
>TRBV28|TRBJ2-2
CASSFKANTGELFF
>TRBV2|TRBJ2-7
CASSEAGRASGRGSYEQYF
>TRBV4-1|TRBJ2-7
CASSQAETAPYEQYF
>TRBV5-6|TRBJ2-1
CASSIPTGTFQGKFF
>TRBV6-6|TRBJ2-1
CASSYNHINEQFF
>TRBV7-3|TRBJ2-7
CASSLTGGSYEQYF
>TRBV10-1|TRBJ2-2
CASSESGPTGELFF
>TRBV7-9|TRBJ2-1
CASFPGSYNEQFF